The T cell receptor (beta chain) described here comes from a study of early T cells in non-severe SARS-CoV-2 infection. The length of the CDR3 is 15 residues. V gave up 6 bases and J gave up 2 bases; unmatched junction bases: 5. Attachment of unique molecular identifiers to individual cDNA molecules was performed. One entry per CDR3 protein results from TCRdb running MiXCR on the 5' RACE reads. The table records some 75,000 distinct CDR3 sequences, around 15% of them present only once. As for this clonotype: Its antigen remains unknown.

Regarding the study as a whole: Missing private and CD4 specificities, VDJdb matching favored anti-spike CD8 responses.

This receptor was identified in an adult who was a healthcare worker with PCR-confirmed SARS-CoV-2 infection or an uninfected control (not recorded which). The chain links TRBV12-3 or TRBV12-4 to TRBJ2-5; 11 positions match TRBD1. The source material was whole blood. DNA for the CDR3: TGTGCCAGCAGCCTGGACAGGGGGCGTCAAGAGACCCAGTACTTC. Its translation: CASSLDRGRQETQYF.